This T cell receptor (beta chain) originates from a study of beta chain features in type 1 diabetes. Whole-study findings and limits: Shorter TCRB CDR3s, moderately but significantly so, marked every one of the four CD4+ subsets in Type 1 diabetes patients. PCR might favor shorter templates, but any such skew would affect patients and controls equally.

As regards this clone: The antigen is unknown.

With 8 bases removed from V and 10 bases from J, the gap between germline ends came to 17 bases. The germline V gene has CDR1 MGHDK and CDR2 SYGVNS. This CDR3 has 13 amino acids. As every portion of the isolated RNA was reverse transcribed, the sequencing read expressed TCRB transcripts. This table comes from immunoSEQ multiplex PCR, and its TCRdb copy is limited to in-frame clones, with some not included. The table shows approximately 260,000 clones, with approximately 24% occurring only once. This chain connects TRBV25-1 to TRBJ1-4; no definite D call. This sequence originates from a woman aged 30 to 39 with type 1 diabetes. The specimen was naive CD4+ T cells from blood. The chain's CDR3 is CASRRGSEGKLFF. CDR3 DNA: TGTGCCAGCCGCCGGGGTTCAGAGGGAAAACTGTTTTTT.